This T cell receptor beta chain was identified during a study of cytomegalovirus exposure and HLA in healthy donors. The table lists this clone with a few counts. The antigen remains undetermined. Each of the donors was a healthy bone marrow donor. Study results and limitations: Earlier results showed most TCR beta V segments being productive about 87% or about 30% of the time.

Vbeta (60) and Jbeta (13) primers were used in the PCR. Only in-frame clones appear in the TCRdb table, and some are missing; sequencing was by immunoSEQ multiplex PCR. The table records about 130,000 clones, roughly four fifths of them present only once. This CDR3 region has 13 residues. Germline assignment: CDR1 GTSNPN and CDR2 SVGIG (reference sequence). The V gene lost 8 bases and the J gene lost 7 bases, with 20 bases spanning the gap. Input material: PBMCs. V is TRBV30 and J is TRBJ1-2, with D unresolved. The TCR sequence derives from a female donor in good health and CMV-seropositive. CDR3 residues: CALESVVTSGYTF. CDR3 bases: TGTGCCCTGGAGAGTGTGGTTACAAGTGGCTACACCTTC.